This T cell receptor (beta chain) appears in the sequencing data of a study of HIV-infected patients and healthy controls. This clonotype was detected many times. cDNA was made from roughly 500 ng RNA using alpha and beta constant primers. Separate chain-specific third strand synthesis with multiplexing indices produced the alpha and beta libraries. In TCRdb, the 5' RACE reads were re-called with MiXCR into one record per CDR3 protein. This sample has 19,000 or so distinct CDR3 sequences, with approximately 8.3% found just once. The repertoire came from unfractionated whole blood and reflected all unsorted peripheral T cells. A roughly 2.4 ml peripheral blood sample was taken for RNA. The V and J ends lost 0 bases and 3 bases, in that order; junction bases with no gene match: 8. Looked up from germline, CDR1 is MNHEY and CDR2 is SVGAGI. The CDR3 is 19 amino acids.

The V and J genes are TRBV6-5 and TRBJ2-3; 14 nucleotides match TRBD2. Sequenced: blood. This clonotype originated in an adult in good health. The CDR3 DNA reads as TGTGCCAGCAGTTACTCGCCGGGACTAGCGGGAGTGGTAACAGATACGCAGTATTTT. This sequence encodes CASSYSPGLAGVVTDTQYF.